The T cell receptor beta chain under discussion was sequenced for a study of healthy donors' naive CD4 and CD8 T cells. About the study: Donors spanned ages 20-25, 40-50 and 60-70 years, half female. Overall study results and limits: Positive CDR3 charge linked to CD4+ cells, negative to CD8+ cells.

CDR3 size: 12 residues. Germline V lookup: CDR1 SGHAT, CDR2 FQDESV (reference sequence). Trimming took 5 bases from V and 6 from J, leaving 10 bases between them. As regards this clonotype: Its antigen is not identified.

TCR libraries were built from 500 to 600 ng of total RNA by linear amplification. Each CDR3 protein gets one entry after TCRdb re-called the reads with MiXCR. The sample lists 180,000 or so distinct CDR3 sequences; over 60% were seen once. The sequence was obtained from a pool of human donors in good health; the sample pools cells from several healthy donors. The gene calls are TRBV11-1 and TRBJ1-1; D might be TRBD1 (6 bases). Sample: naive CD4+ and CD8+ T cells sorted from blood, pooled from several donors. CDR3 in amino acids: CASSRRGSEAFF. CDR3 in DNA: TGTGCCAGCAGCCGGAGGGGGTCTGAAGCTTTCTTT. Full variable domain (outside the CDR3, taken from reference TRBV11-1 and TRBJ1-1): EAEVAQSPRYKITEKSQAVAFWCDPISGHATLYWYRQILGQGPELLVQFQDESVVDDSQLPKDRFSAERLKGVDSTLKIQPAELGDSAMYLCASSRRGSEAFFGQGTRLTVV.